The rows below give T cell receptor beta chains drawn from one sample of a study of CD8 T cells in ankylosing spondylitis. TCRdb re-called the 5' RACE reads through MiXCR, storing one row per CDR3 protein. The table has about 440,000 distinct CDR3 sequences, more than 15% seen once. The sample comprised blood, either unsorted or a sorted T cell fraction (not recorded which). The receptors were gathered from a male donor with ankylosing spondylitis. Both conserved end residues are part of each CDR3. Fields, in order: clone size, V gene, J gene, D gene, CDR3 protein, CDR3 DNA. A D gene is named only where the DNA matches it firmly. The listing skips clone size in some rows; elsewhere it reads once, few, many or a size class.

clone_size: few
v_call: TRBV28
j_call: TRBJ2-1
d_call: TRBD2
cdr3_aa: CASSFPEREHPGNEQFF
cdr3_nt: TGTGCCAGCAGTTTCCCTGAGCGGGAGCACCCCGGCAATGAGCAGTTCTTC

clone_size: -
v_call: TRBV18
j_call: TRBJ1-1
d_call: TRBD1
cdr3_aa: CASSPLGQMSEAFF
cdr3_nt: TGTGCCAGCTCACCATTGGGACAGATGAGCGAAGCTTTCTTT

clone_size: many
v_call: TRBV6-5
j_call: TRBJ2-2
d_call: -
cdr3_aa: CASSLSGVNTGELFF
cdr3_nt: TGTGCCAGCAGTTTGTCGGGGGTGAACACCGGGGAGCTGTTTTTT

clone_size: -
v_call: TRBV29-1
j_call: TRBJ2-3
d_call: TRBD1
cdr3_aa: CSGQGASTDTQYF
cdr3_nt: TGCAGCGGTCAGGGGGCGAGCACAGATACGCAGTATTTT

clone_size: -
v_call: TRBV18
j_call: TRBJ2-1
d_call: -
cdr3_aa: CASSPPGAGEQFF
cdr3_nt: TGTGCCAGCTCACCACCAGGGGCGGGCGAGCAGTTCTTC

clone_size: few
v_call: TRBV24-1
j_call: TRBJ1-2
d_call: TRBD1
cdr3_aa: CATSGGQGGGYTF
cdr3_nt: TGTGCCACCAGTGGGGGACAGGGTGGTGGCTACACCTTC

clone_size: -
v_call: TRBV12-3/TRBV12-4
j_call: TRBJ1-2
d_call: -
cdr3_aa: CASSPPGGHGYTF
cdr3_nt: TGTGCCAGCAGTCCCCCTGGGGGGCATGGCTACACCTTC

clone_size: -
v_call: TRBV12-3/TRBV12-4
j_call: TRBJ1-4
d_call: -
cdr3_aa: CASSLSRTATNEKLFF
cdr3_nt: TGTGCCAGCAGTTTGAGCAGGACAGCAACTAATGAAAAACTGTTTTTT

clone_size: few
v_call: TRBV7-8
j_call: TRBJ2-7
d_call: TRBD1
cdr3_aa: CASSLTGAVYEQYF
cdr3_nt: TGTGCCAGCAGCTTAACAGGGGCCGTCTACGAGCAGTACTTC

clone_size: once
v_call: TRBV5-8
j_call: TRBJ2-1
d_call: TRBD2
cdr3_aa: CASSPGLAAYDEQFF
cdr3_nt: TGTGCCAGCAGCCCCGGACTAGCGGCTTACGATGAGCAGTTCTTC

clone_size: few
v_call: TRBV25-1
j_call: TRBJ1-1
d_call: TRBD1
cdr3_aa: CASSDPGQGSSEAFF
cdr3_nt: TGTGCCAGCAGTGACCCGGGACAGGGGAGTAGTGAAGCTTTCTTT

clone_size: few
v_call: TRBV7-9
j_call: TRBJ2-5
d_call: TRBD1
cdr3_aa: CASSLPGQGFYQETQYF
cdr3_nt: TGTGCCAGCAGCTTACCGGGACAGGGGTTTTATCAAGAGACCCAGTACTTC

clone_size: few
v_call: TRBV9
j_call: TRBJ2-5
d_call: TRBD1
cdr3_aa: CASSVLGTGQETQYF
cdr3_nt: TGTGCCAGCAGCGTATTAGGGACAGGACAAGAGACCCAGTACTTC

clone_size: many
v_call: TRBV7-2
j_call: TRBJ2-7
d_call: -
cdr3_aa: CASSYGLYEQYF
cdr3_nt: TGTGCCAGCAGCTATGGCCTTTACGAGCAGTACTTC

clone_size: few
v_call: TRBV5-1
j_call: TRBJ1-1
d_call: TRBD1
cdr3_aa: CASSAWTGGEAFF
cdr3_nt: TGCGCCAGCAGCGCATGGACAGGGGGGGAAGCTTTCTTT

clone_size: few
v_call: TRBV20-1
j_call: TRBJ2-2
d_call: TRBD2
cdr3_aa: CSARDRRLAGHTGELFF
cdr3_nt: TGCAGTGCTAGAGATCGCCGACTAGCGGGACACACCGGGGAGCTGTTTTTT

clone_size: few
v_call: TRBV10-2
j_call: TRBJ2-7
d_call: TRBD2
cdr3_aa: CASGTSDEQYF
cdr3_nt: TGCGCCAGCGGGACTAGCGACGAGCAGTACTTC

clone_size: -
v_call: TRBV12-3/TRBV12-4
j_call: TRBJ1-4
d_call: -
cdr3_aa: CASSPPPAGNEKLFF
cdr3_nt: TGTGCCAGCAGTCCCCCCCCTGCGGGAAATGAAAAACTGTTTTTT

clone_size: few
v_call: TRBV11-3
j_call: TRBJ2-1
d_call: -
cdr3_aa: CASTGRAGPNEQFF
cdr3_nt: TGTGCCAGCACGGGGCGGGCCGGTCCAAATGAGCAGTTCTTC

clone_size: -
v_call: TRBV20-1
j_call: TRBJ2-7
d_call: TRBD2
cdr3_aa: CSAHSGGGPYEQYF
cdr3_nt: TGCAGTGCCCACAGCGGGGGAGGCCCCTACGAGCAGTACTTC

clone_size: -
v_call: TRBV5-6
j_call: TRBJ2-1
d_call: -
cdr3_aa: CASSLERQVYNEQFF
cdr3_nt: TGTGCCAGCAGCTTGGAAAGACAGGTCTACAATGAGCAGTTCTTC

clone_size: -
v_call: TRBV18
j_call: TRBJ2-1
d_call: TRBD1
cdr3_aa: CASSSLFSTGTGGRDEQFF
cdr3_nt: TGTGCCAGCTCATCCCTCTTTAGCACCGGGACAGGGGGGAGAGATGAGCAGTTCTTC

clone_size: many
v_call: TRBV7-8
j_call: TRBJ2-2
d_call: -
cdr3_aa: CASSSHRLVGSTGELFF
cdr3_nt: TGTGCCAGCAGCTCCCACCGACTAGTCGGCTCCACCGGGGAGCTGTTTTTT

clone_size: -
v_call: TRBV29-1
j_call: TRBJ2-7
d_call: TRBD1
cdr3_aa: CSVAWTGGDYEQYF
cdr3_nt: TGCAGCGTTGCCTGGACAGGGGGTGATTACGAGCAGTACTTC

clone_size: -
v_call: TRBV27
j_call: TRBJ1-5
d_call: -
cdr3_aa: CASRTRSNQPQHF
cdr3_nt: TGTGCCAGCAGGACAAGGAGCAATCAGCCCCAGCATTTT

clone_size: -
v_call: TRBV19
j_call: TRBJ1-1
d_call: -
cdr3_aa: CASKADSAHRAEAFF
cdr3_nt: TGTGCCAGTAAGGCTGATAGCGCCCATCGGGCTGAAGCTTTCTTT

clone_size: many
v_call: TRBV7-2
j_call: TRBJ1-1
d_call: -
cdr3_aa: CASTTDPGRSMNTEAFF
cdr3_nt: TGTGCCAGCACCACTGATCCGGGCCGTTCCATGAACACTGAAGCTTTCTTT

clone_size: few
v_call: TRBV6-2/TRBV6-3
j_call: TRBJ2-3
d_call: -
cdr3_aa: CASSYSGESGFTDTQYF
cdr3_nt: TGTGCCAGCAGTTACTCTGGGGAAAGCGGTTTTACAGATACGCAGTATTTT

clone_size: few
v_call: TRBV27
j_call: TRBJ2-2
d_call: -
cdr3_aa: CASSLWDRGELFF
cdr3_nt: TGTGCCAGCAGTTTGTGGGACCGCGGGGAGCTGTTTTTT

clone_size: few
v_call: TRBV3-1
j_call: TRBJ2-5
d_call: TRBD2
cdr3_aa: CASSRIVGGAAETQYF
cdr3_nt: TGTGCCAGCAGCCGTATCGTCGGGGGGGCAGCCGAGACCCAGTACTTC

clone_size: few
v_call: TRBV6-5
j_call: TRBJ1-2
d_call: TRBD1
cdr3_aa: CASSSSGGSIYGYTF
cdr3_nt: TGTGCCAGCAGTTCCTCAGGGGGCAGTATCTATGGCTACACCTTC

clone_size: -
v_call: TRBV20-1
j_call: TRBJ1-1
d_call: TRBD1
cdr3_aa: CSASDGQGAEAFF
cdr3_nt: TGCAGTGCTAGCGACGGACAGGGCGCTGAAGCTTTCTTT

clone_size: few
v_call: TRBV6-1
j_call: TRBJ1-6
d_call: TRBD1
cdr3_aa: CASRDGTGDNSPLHF
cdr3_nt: TGTGCCAGCAGGGATGGGACAGGCGATAATTCACCCCTCCACTTT

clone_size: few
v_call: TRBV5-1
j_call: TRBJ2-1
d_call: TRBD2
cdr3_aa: CASRVASGDNEQFF
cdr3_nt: TGCGCCAGCAGAGTGGCTAGCGGGGACAATGAGCAGTTCTTC

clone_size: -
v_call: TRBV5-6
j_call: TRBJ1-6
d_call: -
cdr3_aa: CASSLAGGGYSPLHF
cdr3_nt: TGTGCCAGCAGCTTGGCCGGCGGGGGCTACTCACCCCTCCACTTT

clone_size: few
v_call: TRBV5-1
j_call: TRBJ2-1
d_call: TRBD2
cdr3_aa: CASSLVSGSGQFF
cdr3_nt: TGCGCCAGCAGCTTGGTTAGCGGGAGCGGGCAGTTCTTC

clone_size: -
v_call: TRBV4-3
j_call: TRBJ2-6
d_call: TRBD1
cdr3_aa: CASSQERGQGNAGANVLTF
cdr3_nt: TGCGCCAGCAGCCAAGAAAGGGGACAGGGGAACGCTGGGGCCAACGTCCTGACTTTC

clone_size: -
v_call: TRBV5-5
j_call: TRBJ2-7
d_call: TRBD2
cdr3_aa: CASSGGTSGRGYEQYF
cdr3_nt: TGTGCCAGCAGCGGAGGGACTAGCGGGAGGGGTTACGAGCAGTACTTC

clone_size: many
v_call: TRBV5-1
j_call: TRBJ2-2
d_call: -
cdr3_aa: CASSPGEGSTGELFF
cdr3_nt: TGCGCCAGCAGCCCTGGTGAGGGCAGCACCGGGGAGCTGTTTTTT

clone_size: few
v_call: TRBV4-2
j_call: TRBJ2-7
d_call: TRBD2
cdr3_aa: CASSRSVLTSGDSYEQYF
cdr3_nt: TGTGCCAGCAGCCGCAGCGTCTTGACTAGCGGGGACTCCTACGAGCAGTACTTC

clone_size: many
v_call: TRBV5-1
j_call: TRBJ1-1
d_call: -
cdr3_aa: CASSSPGNTEAFF
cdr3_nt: TGCGCCAGCAGCTCCCCAGGGAACACTGAAGCTTTCTTT